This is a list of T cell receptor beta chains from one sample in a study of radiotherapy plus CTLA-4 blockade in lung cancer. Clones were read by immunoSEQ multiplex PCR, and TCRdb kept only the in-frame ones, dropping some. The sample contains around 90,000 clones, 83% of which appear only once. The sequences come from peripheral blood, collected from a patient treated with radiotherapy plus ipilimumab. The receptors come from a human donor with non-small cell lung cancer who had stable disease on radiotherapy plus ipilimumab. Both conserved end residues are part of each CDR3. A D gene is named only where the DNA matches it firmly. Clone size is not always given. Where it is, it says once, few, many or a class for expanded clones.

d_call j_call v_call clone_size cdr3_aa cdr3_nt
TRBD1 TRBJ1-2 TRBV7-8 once CASSLTGQGAYGYTF TGTGCCAGCAGCTTAACGGGACAGGGGGCCTATGGCTACACCTTC
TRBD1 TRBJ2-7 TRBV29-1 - CSVDGDSPYEQYF TGCAGCGTTGATGGGGACAGCCCCTACGAGCAGTACTTC
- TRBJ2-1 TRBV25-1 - CASSERPGSYNEQFF TGTGCCAGCAGTGAGAGACCCGGCTCCTACAATGAGCAGTTCTTC
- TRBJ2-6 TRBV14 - CASRWTGANVLTF TGTGCCAGCAGGTGGACTGGGGCCAACGTCCTGACTTTC
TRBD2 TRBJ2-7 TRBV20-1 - CSAIGPGREYF TGCAGTGCCATCGGGCCCGGGAGGGAGTACTTC
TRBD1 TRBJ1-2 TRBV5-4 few CASSLARGQDGYTF TGTGCCAGCAGCTTGGCCAGGGGGCAGGATGGCTACACCTTC
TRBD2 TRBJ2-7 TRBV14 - CASSHPIAGNEQYF TGTGCCAGCAGCCATCCTATAGCGGGAAACGAGCAGTACTTC
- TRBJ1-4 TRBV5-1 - CASRRGNNEKLFF TGCGCCAGCAGGCGGGGCAATAATGAAAAACTGTTTTTT
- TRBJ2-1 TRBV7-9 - CASSLGVSSYNEQFF TGTGCCAGCAGCTTAGGAGTTAGCTCCTACAATGAGCAGTTCTTC
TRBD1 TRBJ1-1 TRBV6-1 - CASSDRGGANTEAFF TGTGCCAGCAGTGACAGGGGGGGCGCAAACACTGAAGCTTTCTTT
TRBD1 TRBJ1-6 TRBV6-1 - CASSEKRGDSLSYNSPLHF TGTGCCAGCAGTGAAAAGAGGGGGGACAGCCTCTCCTATAATTCACCCCTCCACTTT
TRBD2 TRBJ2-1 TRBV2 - CASRGTSGALREQFF TGTGCCAGCAGAGGGACTAGCGGGGCCCTAAGGGAGCAGTTCTTC
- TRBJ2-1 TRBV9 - CASSVGTTSYNEQFF TGTGCCAGCAGCGTAGGGACTACCTCCTACAATGAGCAGTTCTTC
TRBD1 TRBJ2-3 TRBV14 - CASSRAPGGRADTQYF TGTGCCAGCAGCCGTGCCCCAGGGGGCAGGGCAGATACGCAGTATTTT
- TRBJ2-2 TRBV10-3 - CAISEQAGDTGELFF TGTGCCATCAGTGAGCAGGCAGGGGACACCGGGGAGCTGTTTTTT
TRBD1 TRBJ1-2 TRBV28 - CASRRTGKINGYTF TGTGCCAGCAGAAGGACAGGAAAAATTAATGGCTACACCTTC
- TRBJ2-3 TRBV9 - CASSLYSTQYF TGTGCCAGCAGCCTTTATTCTACGCAGTATTTT
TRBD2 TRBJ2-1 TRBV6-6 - CASSRLWAGGDNEQFF TGTGCCAGCAGCCGCCTGTGGGCGGGAGGTGACAATGAGCAGTTCTTC
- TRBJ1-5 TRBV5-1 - CASSLGSDNSNQPQHF TGCGCCAGCAGCTTGGGTTCTGACAATAGCAATCAGCCCCAGCATTTT
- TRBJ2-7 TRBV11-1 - CASSSVPDSSYEQYF TGTGCCAGCAGCTCAGTCCCGGACAGTTCTTACGAGCAGTACTTC
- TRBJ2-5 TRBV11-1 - CASSRDHIDRETQYF TGTGCCAGCAGCCGCGATCACATCGACAGAGAGACCCAGTACTTC
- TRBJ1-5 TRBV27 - CASSPRGGQPQHF TGTGCCAGCAGTCCGCGTGGGGGCCAGCCCCAGCATTTT
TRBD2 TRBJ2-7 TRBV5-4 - CASSFGSGSVISYEQYF TGTGCCAGCAGCTTCGGTAGCGGGAGCGTAATCTCCTACGAGCAGTACTTC
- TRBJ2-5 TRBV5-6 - CASSLERSETQYF TGTGCCAGCAGCTTGGAACGGTCGGAAACCCAGTACTTC
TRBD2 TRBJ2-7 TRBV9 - CASSVGPGLAGFSSPNEQYF TGTGCCAGCAGCGTAGGACCGGGACTAGCGGGATTTTCATCCCCAAATGAGCAGTACTTC
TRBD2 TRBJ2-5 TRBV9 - CASSLTARGAQETQYF TGTGCCAGCAGCCTCACGGCGCGGGGGGCTCAAGAGACCCAGTACTTC
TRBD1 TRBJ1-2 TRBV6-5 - CASRTGTGSDGYTF TGTGCCAGCAGAACCGGGACAGGGAGCGATGGCTACACCTTC
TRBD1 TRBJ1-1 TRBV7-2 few CASSRQGMGTEAFF TGTGCCAGCAGTAGACAGGGAATGGGGACTGAAGCTTTCTTT
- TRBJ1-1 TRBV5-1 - CASSLVGFTEAFF TGCGCCAGCAGCTTGGTAGGGTTCACTGAAGCTTTCTTT